This TCR beta chain comes out of a study of beta chain features in type 1 diabetes. Whole-study results and caveats: TCRB CDR3 length was moderately but significantly reduced in all four CD4+ subsets of Type 1 diabetes patients. When VDJ junctions were examined, type 1 diabetes patients showed fewer insertions and more deletions.

Expressed TCRB transcripts were sequenced, since all the RNA that had been isolated was reverse transcribed. TCRdb keeps only in-frame clones here, not all; method: immunoSEQ multiplex PCR. The repertoire holds 300,000 to 350,000 clones, around 9.7% seen once, with around 1% in the top ten. CD45RO/CCR7/CD25/CD127/CD95/CD27 staining was used to isolate CD4+ naive, central memory, regulatory and stem cell-like memory cells by sorting. Of note for this clone: Its antigen is still unknown.

The CDR3 runs 14 residues. Germline lookup yields CDR1 MNHEY and CDR2 SMNVEV (reference sequence). V gave up 5 bases and J gave up 7 bases, with 15 bases separating them. This receptor was identified in a man aged 25 to 45 with type 1 diabetes. What was sequenced was central memory CD4+ T cells from blood. V usage is TRBV27 and J usage is TRBJ2-1; no reliable D call. The CDR3 loop is CASSNLQLPNEQFF. The CDR3 coding sequence is TGTGCCAGCAGTAACCTACAGCTCCCAAATGAGCAGTTCTTC.